The subject of this entry is one T cell receptor (beta chain). These data originate in a study of cytomegalovirus exposure and HLA in healthy donors. Generated by immunoSEQ multiplex PCR, the TCRdb table keeps only in-frame clones and is missing some. The top ten clones hold 1% to 1.5% of a sample with approximately 62,000 clones, just over 90% of them seen once. Germline CDR1 reads MDHEN; CDR2 reads SYDVKM. The CDR3 runs to 14 residues. The V gene end was trimmed by 6 bases and the J gene end by 1 base; junction bases not matched to a gene: 4. Sequenced material: PBMCs. The V gene is TRBV28, the J gene TRBJ2-3, with TRBD1 matching over 7 bases. The clonotype was recovered from a woman aged 18-35 years in good health and CMV-seronegative. CDR3 coding DNA: TGTGCCAGCAGCTCAGGACAGGGCACAGATACGCAGTATTTT. Its protein is CASSSGQGTDTQYF.